This T cell receptor (beta chain) stems from a study of T cells in Graves' hyperthyroidism and ophthalmopathy (dated by TCRdb to the late 2010s). Study-wide context: Peripheral blood was sampled at the time of initial diagnosis, prior to any treatment. To identify distinguishing TCR V-J signatures, a discovery cohort of about 100 patients was used, comprising 43 with Graves' ophthalmopathy and 57 with stable Graves' hyperthyroidism. Whether ophthalmopathy could be predicted prospectively was tested in an independent validation cohort made up of 18 to 20 hyperthyroidism patients plus 17 patients who later progressed to ophthalmopathy. The 100 discovery patients were randomly divided into training and test sets at a 7:3 ratio. The study also compared thyroid tissue and blood T-cell repertoires from five or six Graves' hyperthyroidism patients. Once sampling was done, hyperthyroidism patients were given methimazole at a starting dose of 30 mg daily, whereas ophthalmopathy patients were given high-dose intravenous methylprednisolone. TCR Vbeta CDR3 sequencing of 135 peripheral blood samples (43 ophthalmopathy, 75 to 80 hyperthyroidism and around 17 progressor patients) is reported in the paper. On the study overall, not on this receptor specifically: A model built on a 13 V-J signature distinguished ophthalmopathy from stable hyperthyroidism, reaching about 88% sensitivity and about 81% specificity in cross-validation and 80%/75% in testing. Blood samples also contained most of the expanded thyroid clonotypes (frequency above 0.001), which suggests that blood repertoires may reflect thyroid immune responses. In validation, the model predicted progression to ophthalmopathy with 55% to 71% sensitivity and around 72% specificity, a median of around six months before onset. Sample size was not statistically predetermined, and investigators were not blinded to group allocation.

Counted from cysteine to phenylalanine, this CDR3 has 18 amino acids. The sequence is cut down to CDR3 DNA, 54 bases in frame from base 1. Trimming costs V 0 bases and J 4 bases, and their ends lie 19 bases apart. Amplification of TCR beta CDR3 regions was carried out from RNA transcripts. For the first round of RT-PCR on the TCR CDR3, the HTBI primer set was used together with the Qiagen OneStep RT-PCR kit. Libraries were constructed in a second round of multiplex PCR, after which size selection and purification were carried out. Paired-end sequencing of the libraries was performed with 100 bp reads on an Illumina HiSeq2000. As for how the authors treated the data: Raw data were processed with SOAPnuke, discarding reads with adapters, uncalled bases, mean Phred below 15, or no exact constant-primer or identifier match. High-quality paired reads were merged using COPE v1.2.5, and each unique nucleotide sequence was defined as a clonotype. Clonotypes were aligned to IMGT TRBV, TRBD and TRBJ reference segments using MiTCR v1.1. The analysis included only V-J combinations with a frequency above 0.0001, which together covered over 98% of the repertoires. A TCS score was defined as the ratio of F50 (clonal expansion) to E x V (chaos), with BLOSUM62-based TCRdist applied between CDR3 peptides within each V-J. Welch's t-statistics and random forest reduced around 520 V-J features to under 15, which were used in a naive Bayes classifier (R e1071). TCRdb cleaned the public reads at Q25 with fastp, built clones with MiXCR and kept in-frame beta chains. When rows share a CDR3 protein, they turn into one entry using the most common DNA and genes. These V and J calls originate from TCRdb's pipeline instead of the authors' own analysis. Across this sample there are approximately 720,000 distinct CDR3 sequences, with 18% seen only once. The ten biggest clones cover around 15% of the sample.

This clonotype was detected many times. It has no known antigen specificity. Base qualities are not provided; no much larger clone lies one nucleotide away. Hyperthyroidism patients were aged 18 to 65 years and newly diagnosed, with disease duration of less than 2 months. The study excluded patients with uncontrolled infections, other autoimmune diseases, pregnancy or lactation. Diagnoses were based on clinical symptoms, serum thyroxine and TRAb, thyroid ultrasound and orbital computed tomography. Blood from progressor patients was collected at the time of first diagnosis with hyperthyroidism, before any ophthalmopathy symptoms had appeared. Ficoll-Paque density gradient centrifugation was used to isolate PBMCs from around 9.1 ml of fresh peripheral blood. Progressor patients were defined as those initially diagnosed with Graves' hyperthyroidism in whom ophthalmopathy developed during follow-up. Trizol reagent was used to extract total RNA, and RNA quality was then checked on an Agilent 2100 Bioanalyzer.

This sequence uses TRBV12-3 or TRBV12-4 and TRBJ2-1, with the D call perhaps TRBD1 or TRBD2, as 6 bases match in each case. This clonotype was obtained from a woman in her forties or fifties with Graves' hyperthyroidism that later progressed to Graves' ophthalmopathy. Sequenced input: blood. The encoded CDR3 is CASSLASSGGGNYNEQFF. The nucleotides are TGTGCCAGCAGTTTAGCGTCGTCCGGAGGGGGAAATTACAATGAGCAGTTCTTC.